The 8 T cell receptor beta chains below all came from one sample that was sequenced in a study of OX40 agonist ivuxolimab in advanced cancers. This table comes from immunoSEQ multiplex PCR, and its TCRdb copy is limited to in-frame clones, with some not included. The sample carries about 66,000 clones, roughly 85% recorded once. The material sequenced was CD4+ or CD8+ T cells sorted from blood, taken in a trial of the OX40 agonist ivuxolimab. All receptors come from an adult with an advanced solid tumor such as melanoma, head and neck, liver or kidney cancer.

CDR3 DNA: TGCGCCAGCAGGGGGACTAGCGGGACCAAAAACATTCAGTACTTC. Translated: CASRGTSGTKNIQYF. The chain carries TRBV5-1 and TRBJ2-4; 13 bases fit TRBD2. The CDR3 totals 15 residues. The junction had 1 base not matched to a gene; V was cut back by 5 bases and J by 2 bases. CDR1 is SGHRS, CDR2 YFSETQ, per germline.

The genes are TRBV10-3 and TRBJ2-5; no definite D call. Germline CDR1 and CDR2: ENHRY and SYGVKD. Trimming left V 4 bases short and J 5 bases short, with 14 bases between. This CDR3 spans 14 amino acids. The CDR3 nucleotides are TGTGCCATCAGTGCTGGTCTGGCAGATGAGACCCAGTACTTC. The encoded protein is CAISAGLADETQYF.

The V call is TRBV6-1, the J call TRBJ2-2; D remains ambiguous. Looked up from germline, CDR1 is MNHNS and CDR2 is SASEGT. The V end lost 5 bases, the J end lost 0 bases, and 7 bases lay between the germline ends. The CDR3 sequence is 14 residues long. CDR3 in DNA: TGTGCCAGCAGTAGAAAGACGAACACCGGGGAGCTGTTTTTT. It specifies CASSRKTNTGELFF.

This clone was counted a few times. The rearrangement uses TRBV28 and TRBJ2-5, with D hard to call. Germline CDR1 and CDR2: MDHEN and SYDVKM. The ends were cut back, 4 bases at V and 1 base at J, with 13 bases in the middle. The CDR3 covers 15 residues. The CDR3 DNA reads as TGTGCCAGCAGTTCTCCTTCGACGGTCCAAGAGACCCAGTACTTC. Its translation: CASSSPSTVQETQYF.

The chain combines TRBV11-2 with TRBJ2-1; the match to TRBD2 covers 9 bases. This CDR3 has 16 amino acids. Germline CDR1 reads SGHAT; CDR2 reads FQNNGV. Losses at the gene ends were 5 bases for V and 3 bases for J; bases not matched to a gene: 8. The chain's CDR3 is CASSISGGSIYNEQFF. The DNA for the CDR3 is TGTGCCAGCAGCATTAGCGGGGGTAGTATCTACAATGAGCAGTTCTTC.

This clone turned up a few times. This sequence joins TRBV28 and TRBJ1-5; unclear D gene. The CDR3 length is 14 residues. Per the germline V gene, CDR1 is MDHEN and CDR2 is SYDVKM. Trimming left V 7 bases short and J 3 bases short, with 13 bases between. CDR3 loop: CASNAQPYNQPQHF. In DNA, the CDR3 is TGTGCCAGCAACGCTCAGCCATACAATCAGCCCCAGCATTTT.

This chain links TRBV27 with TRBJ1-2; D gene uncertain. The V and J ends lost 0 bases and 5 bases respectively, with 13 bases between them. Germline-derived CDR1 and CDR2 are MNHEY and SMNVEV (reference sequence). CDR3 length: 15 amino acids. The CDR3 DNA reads TGTGCCAGCAGTTTATCAAGTGGGCTAATGTATGGCTACACCTTC. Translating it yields CASSLSSGLMYGYTF.

The CDR3 sequence is CASNPIIGTNEKLFF. The CDR3, as DNA: TGTGCCAGCAACCCTATTATAGGGACTAATGAAAAACTGTTTTTT. The chain combines TRBV28 with TRBJ1-4, with no clear D. Trimming took off 7 bases at V and 2 bases at J, with 14 bases between the two ends. The CDR3 runs to 15 residues. CDR1 MDHEN and CDR2 SYDVKM come from the germline V gene. Full variable domain (rest looked up from reference TRBV28 and TRBJ1-4): DVKVTQSSRYLVKRTGEKVFLECVQDMDHENMFWYRQDPGLGLRLIYFSYDVKMKEKGDIPEGYSVSREKKERFSLILESASTNQTSMYLCASNPIIGTNEKLFFGSGTQLSVL.